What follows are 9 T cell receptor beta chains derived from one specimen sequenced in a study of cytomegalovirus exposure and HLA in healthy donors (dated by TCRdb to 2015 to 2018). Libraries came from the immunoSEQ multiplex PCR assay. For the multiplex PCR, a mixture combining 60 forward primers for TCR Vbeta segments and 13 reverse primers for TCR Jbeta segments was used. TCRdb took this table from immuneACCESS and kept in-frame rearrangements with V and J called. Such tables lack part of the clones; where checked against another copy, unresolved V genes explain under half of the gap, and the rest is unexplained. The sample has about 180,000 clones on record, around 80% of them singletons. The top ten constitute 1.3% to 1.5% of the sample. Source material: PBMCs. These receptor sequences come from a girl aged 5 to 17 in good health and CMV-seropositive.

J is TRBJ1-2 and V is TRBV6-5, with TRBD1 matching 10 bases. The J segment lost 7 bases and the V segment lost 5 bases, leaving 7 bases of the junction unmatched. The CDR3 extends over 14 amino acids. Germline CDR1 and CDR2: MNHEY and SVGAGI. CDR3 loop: CASSTGQGMGGYTF. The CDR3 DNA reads TGTGCCAGCAGTACGGGACAGGGGATGGGTGGCTACACCTTC.

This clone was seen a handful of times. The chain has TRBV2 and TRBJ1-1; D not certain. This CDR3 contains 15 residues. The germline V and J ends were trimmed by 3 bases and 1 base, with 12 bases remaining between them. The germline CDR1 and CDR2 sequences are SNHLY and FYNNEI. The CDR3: CASSERVSWNTEAFF. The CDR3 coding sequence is TGTGCCAGCAGTGAGCGTGTGAGTTGGAACACTGAAGCTTTCTTT. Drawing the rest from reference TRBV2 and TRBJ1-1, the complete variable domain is EPEVTQTPSHQVTQMGQEVILRCVPISNHLYFYWYRQILGQKVEFLVSFYNNEISEKSEIFDDQFSVERPDGSNFTLKIRSTKLEDSAMYFCASSERVSWNTEAFFGQGTRLTVV.

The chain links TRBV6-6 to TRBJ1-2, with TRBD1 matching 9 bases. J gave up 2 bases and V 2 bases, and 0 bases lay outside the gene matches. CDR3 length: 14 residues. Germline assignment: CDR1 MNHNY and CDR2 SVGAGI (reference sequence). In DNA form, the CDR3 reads TGTGCCAGCAGTTACGGGACAGGGAACTATGGCTACACCTTC. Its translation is CASSYGTGNYGYTF.

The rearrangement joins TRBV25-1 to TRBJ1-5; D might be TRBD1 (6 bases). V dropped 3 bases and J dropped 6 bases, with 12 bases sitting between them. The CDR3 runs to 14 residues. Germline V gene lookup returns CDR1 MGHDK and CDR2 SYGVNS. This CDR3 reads CASSDSNRAQPQHF. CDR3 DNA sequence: TGTGCCAGCAGTGACTCGAACAGGGCTCAGCCCCAGCATTTT.

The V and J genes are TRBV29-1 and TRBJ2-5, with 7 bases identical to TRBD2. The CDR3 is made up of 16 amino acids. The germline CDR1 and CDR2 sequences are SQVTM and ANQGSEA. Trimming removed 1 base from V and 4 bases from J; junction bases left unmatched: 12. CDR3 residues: CSVEARGLGVIETQYF. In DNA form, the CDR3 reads TGCAGCGTTGAAGCTAGAGGACTAGGGGTAATAGAGACCCAGTACTTC.

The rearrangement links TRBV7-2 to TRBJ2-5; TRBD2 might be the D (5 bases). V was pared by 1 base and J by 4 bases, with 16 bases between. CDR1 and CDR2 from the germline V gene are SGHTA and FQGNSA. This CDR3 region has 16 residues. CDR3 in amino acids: CASSLGFAPRGETQYF. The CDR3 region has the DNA TGTGCCAGCAGCTTAGGGTTTGCGCCTCGGGGAGAGACCCAGTACTTC.

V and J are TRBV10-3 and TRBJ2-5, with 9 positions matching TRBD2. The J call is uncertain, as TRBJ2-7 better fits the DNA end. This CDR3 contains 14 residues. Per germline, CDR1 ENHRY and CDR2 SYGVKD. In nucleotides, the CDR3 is TGTGCCATCAGCCCCCGCGGGAGGGAAGACGAGCAGTACTTC. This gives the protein CAISPRGREDEQYF.

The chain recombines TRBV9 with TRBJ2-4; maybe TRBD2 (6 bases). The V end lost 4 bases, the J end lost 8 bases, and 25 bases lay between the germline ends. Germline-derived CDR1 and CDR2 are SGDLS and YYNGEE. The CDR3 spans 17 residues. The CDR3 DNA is TGTGCCAGCAGCCACGGGGTATGGCGGGACCGGACGGACATTCAGTACTTC. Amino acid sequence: CASSHGVWRDRTDIQYF.

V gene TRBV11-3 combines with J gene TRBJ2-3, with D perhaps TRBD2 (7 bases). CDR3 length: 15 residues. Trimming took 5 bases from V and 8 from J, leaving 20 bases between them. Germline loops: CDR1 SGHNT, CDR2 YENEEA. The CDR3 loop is CASSLSFGGAGTQYF. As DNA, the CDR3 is TGTGCCAGCAGCCTCAGTTTTGGGGGGGCAGGTACGCAGTATTTT.